The 15 T cell receptor beta chains given below trace back to one sample, sequenced in a study of radiotherapy plus CTLA-4 blockade in lung cancer. Profiling relied on immunoSEQ multiplex PCR, and the TCRdb table lists in-frame clones only, not all of them. The repertoire consists of about 48,000 clones, with 82% occurring once and the leading ten covering 2.5% to 4%. Sequencing used peripheral blood, obtained from a patient treated with radiotherapy plus ipilimumab. Receptors originate from a human donor with non-small cell lung cancer who had stable disease on radiotherapy plus ipilimumab.

The rearrangement joins TRBV16 to TRBJ2-7, with D tentatively TRBD2 (10 bases). Trimming shortened V by 3 bases and J by 12 bases, and 39 bases separated the two germline ends. The CDR3 is 20 residues long. Germline V gives CDR1 KGHSY, CDR2 FQNENV. CDR3 sequence reads: CASSQDHRDRVSLAGVLGYF. The CDR3 DNA reads as TGTGCCAGCAGCCAGGACCACCGGGACAGGGTTTCGCTAGCGGGAGTCCTCGGGTACTTC.

A few counts support this clone. The V call is TRBV28, the J call TRBJ1-6; D not certain. There are 14 residues in the CDR3. Germline lookup yields CDR1 MDHEN and CDR2 SYDVKM. V dropped 7 bases and J dropped 5 bases, with 12 bases sitting between them. The CDR3: CASTRSSNNSPLHF. The CDR3 DNA is TGTGCCAGCACGCGGAGCTCTAATAATTCACCCCTCCACTTT.

The CDR3 here is CASSSGTGMNEQFF. CDR3 nucleotide sequence: TGTGCCAGCAGCTCCGGGACAGGGATGAATGAGCAGTTCTTC. The rearrangement uses TRBV5-6 and TRBJ2-1, with 9 bases fitting TRBD1. This CDR3 contains 14 residues. CDR1 is SGHDT, CDR2 YYEEEE, per germline. The V segment lost 3 bases and the J segment 7 bases; nucleotides outside the gene matches: 5.

This CDR3 reads CASSQLAGDTYEQYF. The DNA of the CDR3 is TGTGCCAGCAGTCAACTAGCGGGAGACACCTACGAGCAGTACTTC. The chain recombines TRBV6-5 with TRBJ2-7; 11 bases align to TRBD2. This CDR3 contains 15 residues. Germline assignment: CDR1 MNHEY and CDR2 SVGAGI. After removal of 5 bases from V and 2 bases from J, the junction contained 5 bases not matched to a gene.

The gene calls are TRBV28 and TRBJ2-7; 9 positions agree with TRBD2. After removal of 3 bases from V and 2 bases from J, the junction contained 20 bases not matched to a gene. CDR3 length: 20 amino acids. Germline V lookup: CDR1 MDHEN, CDR2 SYDVKM. The CDR3 region is CASSFPKGGRASGNAYEQYF. The CDR3 DNA reads TGTGCCAGCAGTTTCCCCAAAGGGGGGCGGGCTAGCGGGAATGCCTACGAGCAGTACTTC.

This sequence joins TRBV11-2 and TRBJ2-2, with D perhaps matching TRBD1 (5 bases). Germline V gene sequence: CDR1 SGHAT, CDR2 FQNNGV. V lost 0 bases, J lost 4 bases, and 12 bases lay in between. There are 16 residues in the CDR3. This CDR3 reads CASSLDGRVGTGELFF. CDR3 DNA sequence: TGTGCCAGCAGCTTAGATGGCAGGGTGGGCACCGGGGAGCTGTTTTTT.

This rearrangement joins TRBV27 to TRBJ2-2; D not certain. The CDR3 has 12 amino acids. Germline-derived CDR1 and CDR2 are MNHEY and SMNVEV (reference sequence). The V end lost 5 bases, the J end lost 3 bases, and 4 bases lay between the germline ends. CDR3 amino acids: CASSLYTGELFF. CDR3 coding DNA: TGTGCCAGCAGTCTCTACACCGGGGAGCTGTTTTTT.

Worth noting for this clone: Other nucleotide sequences in the sample specify the same CDR3. V and J are TRBV27 and TRBJ2-1; TRBD2 matches at 14 bases. V shed 2 bases, J shed 7 bases, and the junction held 1 base outside the gene matches. Germline lookup yields CDR1 MNHEY and CDR2 SMNVEV (reference sequence). This CDR3 contains 15 residues. The CDR3 here is CASSLGTSGSNEQFF. In DNA, the CDR3 is TGTGCCAGCAGTTTAGGGACTAGCGGGAGTAATGAGCAGTTCTTC.

The V and J genes are TRBV21-1 and TRBJ2-1; TRBD1, the table's D call, was not compared with the DNA. TRBV21-1 is reported as a pseudogene. This CDR3 region has 15 residues. CDR3: CASPVGGSSYNEQFF. The CDR3, as DNA: TGTGCCAGCCCGGTAGGGGGAAGCTCCTACAATGAGCAGTTCTTC.

The chain carries TRBV4-1 and TRBJ2-6, with 8 bases identical to TRBD1. The length of the CDR3 is 20 residues. The germline gives CDR1 MGHRA, CDR2 YSYEKL. J gave up 1 base and V 0 bases, and 11 bases lay outside the gene matches. This CDR3 reads CASSQDGVRQGSSGANVLTF. The CDR3 DNA follows: TGCGCCAGCAGCCAAGATGGGGTGCGACAGGGGAGTTCTGGGGCCAACGTCCTGACTTTC.

The chain employs TRBV2 and TRBJ2-7; 8 bases map to TRBD1. CDR3 length equals 16 residues. The trim removed 4 bases at V and 4 bases at J, leaving 12 bases unmatched. Germline-derived CDR1 and CDR2 are SNHLY and FYNNEI. The CDR3 nucleotides read TGTGCCAGCAGTGGAGGTTCGGGCAGGGGGCGATACGAGCAGTACTTC. This encodes CASSGGSGRGRYEQYF.

This chain joins TRBV6-6 and TRBJ1-5; D not certain. CDR1 MNHNY and CDR2 SVGAGI come from the germline V gene (reference sequence). V was trimmed by 7 bases and J by 5 bases, leaving 15 bases between them. CDR3 length: 14 amino acids. The CDR3 here is CASNFRESYQPQHF. The CDR3, as DNA: TGTGCCAGCAATTTCCGGGAGAGCTATCAGCCCCAGCATTTT.

The chain recombines TRBV5-1 with TRBJ2-5, with 10 nucleotides matching TRBD2. Germline values: CDR1 SGHRS, CDR2 YFSETQ. J was trimmed by 4 bases and V by 7 bases; bases with no gene match: 13. This CDR3 is 16 amino acids long. This chain's CDR3 is CASGPGLAGVPETQYF. In DNA, the CDR3 is TGCGCCAGCGGACCGGGGCTAGCGGGAGTTCCAGAGACCCAGTACTTC.

The chain couples TRBV19 to TRBJ2-7; 8 bases agree with TRBD1. CDR3 length: 16 residues. The V gene end was trimmed by 1 base and the J gene end by 5 bases; junction bases not matched to a gene: 10. Germline assignment: CDR1 LNHDA and CDR2 SQIVND (reference sequence). The CDR3, as DNA: TGTGCCAGTAGTATAGGGGCAATAGACAGGGGACACGAGCAGTACTTC. Residues: CASSIGAIDRGHEQYF.

In its sample, this clone was seen a few times. The chain has TRBV20-1 and TRBJ2-3, with a tentative D call TRBD2 (5 bases). The CDR3 has 11 amino acids. In germline, CDR1 is DFQATT, CDR2 SNEGSKA (reference sequence). The CDR3 spells CCPGNTDTQYF. Written as DNA, the CDR3 is TGCTGTCCCGGGAACACAGATACGCAGTATTTT.